Presented here are 25 T cell receptor beta chains from one specimen sequenced in a study of blood T cell repertoires in COVID-19. This table comes from immunoSEQ multiplex PCR, and its TCRdb copy is limited to in-frame clones, with some not included. This table holds roughly 200,000 clones, over 80% found once. The sample was peripheral blood. These receptors originate from a woman aged 40 to 55 with COVID-19, enrolled during active disease.

The CDR3 here is CASRPDREGSGQFF. In DNA, the CDR3 is TGTGCCAGCAGACCGGACAGGGAGGGATCAGGGCAGTTCTTC. The chain has TRBV25-1 and TRBJ2-1, with a possible D match to TRBD1 (8 bases). This CDR3 region has 14 residues. CDR1 is MGHDK, CDR2 SYGVNS, per germline. Trimming took off 6 bases at V and 12 bases at J, with 21 bases between the two ends.

V usage is TRBV6-4 and J usage is TRBJ1-6; D not resolved. V lost 2 bases and J lost 9, with 14 bases in between. The germline gives CDR1 MRHNA, CDR2 SNTAGT. CDR3 length: 15 residues. The CDR3 loop reads CASSDPQTTCSPLHF. The CDR3 bases are TGTGCCAGCAGTGACCCCCAGACAACTTGTTCACCCCTCCACTTT.

This sequence joins TRBV19 and TRBJ1-3, with D uncertain. The V gene lost 4 bases and the J gene lost 1 base, with 11 bases spanning the gap. Germline lookup yields CDR1 LNHDA and CDR2 SQIVND (reference sequence). The CDR3 covers 15 residues. The CDR3 reads CASSTTRGSGNTIYF. In DNA, the CDR3 is TGTGCCAGTAGTACGACCAGAGGGTCTGGAAACACCATATATTTT. The full variable domain, with the rest looked up from reference TRBV19 and TRBJ1-3, is DGGITQSPKYLFRKEGQNVTLSCEQNLNHDAMYWYRQDPGQGLRLIYYSQIVNDFQKGDIAEGYSVSREKKESFPLTVTSAQKNPTAFYLCASSTTRGSGNTIYFGEGSWLTVV.

The chain joins TRBV19 to TRBJ2-1; 9 bases are a match to TRBD2. CDR1 and CDR2 from the germline V gene are LNHDA and SQIVND (reference sequence). After removal of 5 bases from V and 4 bases from J, the junction contained 12 bases not matched to a gene. CDR3 length: 17 residues. The CDR3 loop reads CASSLLPGLATYNEQFF. In DNA, the CDR3 is TGTGCCAGTAGTCTCCTACCGGGACTAGCAACGTACAATGAGCAGTTCTTC. Filled out from reference TRBV19 and TRBJ2-1, the complete variable domain reads DGGITQSPKYLFRKEGQNVTLSCEQNLNHDAMYWYRQDPGQGLRLIYYSQIVNDFQKGDIAEGYSVSREKKESFPLTVTSAQKNPTAFYLCASSLLPGLATYNEQFFGPGTRLTVL.

The chain is built from TRBV11-2 and TRBJ1-2; 8 bases map to TRBD1. CDR3 length equals 13 residues. V lost 1 base and J lost 8; bases outside the gene matches: 3. The germline gives CDR1 SGHAT, CDR2 FQNNGV. CDR3 DNA sequence: TGTGCCAGCAGCTTAGGACAGGGGACCGGCTACACCTTC. Protein: CASSLGQGTGYTF.

This clone was picked up one time. The chain has TRBV5-4 and TRBJ2-7, with 12 bases that match TRBD1. Germline lookup yields CDR1 SGHNT and CDR2 YYREEE (reference sequence). The length of the CDR3 is 17 residues. Trimming removed 3 bases from V and 5 bases from J; junction bases left unmatched: 12. The CDR3 DNA reads TGTGCCAGCAGCTGGCCTGGGACAGGGGGCGGAACTGACGAGCAGTACTTC. Its protein is CASSWPGTGGGTDEQYF.

In nucleotides, the CDR3 is TGTGCCGGGGGGGCTTGGGATACGCAGTATTTT. Translating gives CAGGAWDTQYF. V and J are TRBV28 and TRBJ2-3; weak D call: TRBD2 (7 bases). The CDR3 length is 11 residues. Trimming cost V 11 bases and J 6 bases, with 12 bases left between them. CDR1 is MDHEN and CDR2 is SYDVKM in the germline V gene.

The genes are TRBV27 and TRBJ2-7; 10 positions agree with TRBD2. The V gene's germline CDR1 is MNHEY and CDR2 SMNVEV (reference sequence). The V and J ends lost 8 bases and 2 bases, in that order; junction bases with no gene match: 9. The CDR3 is 15 residues long. The CDR3 sequence: CASRPRLAGPYEQYF. The CDR3 nucleotides are TGTGCCAGCCGGCCCAGACTAGCGGGTCCCTACGAGCAGTACTTC.

CDR3 nucleotide sequence: TGTGCCAGCAGGCCGGGACTAGCCCGCGCGTACTTC. Residues: CASRPGLARAYF. The gene calls are TRBV12-3 or TRBV12-4 and TRBJ2-7, with 9 bases matching TRBD2. The CDR3 length is 12 residues. Trimming cost V 6 bases and J 12 bases; bases outside gene matches: 9.

Worth noting for this clone: This probably arose from a read error, given a far larger clone one base away. Distinct nucleotide sequences in the sample also encode this CDR3. This rearrangement joins TRBV28 to TRBJ1-2; weak D call: TRBD1 (5 bases). The ends were cut back, 2 bases at V and 8 bases at J, with 18 bases in the middle. Germline lookup yields CDR1 MDHEN and CDR2 SYDVKM. The CDR3 has 15 residues. CDR3 DNA: TGTGCCAGCAGTTTACTTGGGACTGGATGGCGAGGCTACACCTTC. It translates to CASSLLGTGWRGYTF.

In its sample, this clone was seen once. The chain has TRBV6-2 or TRBV6-3 and TRBJ1-5; possibly TRBD1 for D (5 bases). Trimming stripped 6 bases from V and 3 bases from J, with 9 bases between. Per the germline V gene, CDR1 is MNHEY and CDR2 is SVGEGT. CDR3 size: 13 residues. CDR3 region: CASSRQSNQPQHF. CDR3 bases: TGTGCCAGCAGCCGACAGTCCAATCAGCCCCAGCATTTT.

The chain uses TRBV19 and TRBJ1-3; D is ambiguous. The germline V gene has CDR1 LNHDA and CDR2 SQIVND (reference sequence). The length of the CDR3 is 13 residues. Deletions cut 6 bases from V and 0 bases from J, with 6 bases between. CDR3 sequence: CASRMSSGNTIYF. CDR3 bases: TGTGCCAGTAGGATGAGCTCTGGAAACACCATATATTTT.

This chain uses TRBV9 with TRBJ1-2; TRBD1 might be the D (6 bases). From germline, CDR1 is SGDLS and CDR2 YYNGEE. This CDR3 spans 14 amino acids. V was trimmed by 1 base and J by 7 bases, leaving 14 bases between them. The CDR3 nucleotides read TGTGCCAGCAGCGTATACAGGGCATCGTCTGGCTACACCTTC. Amino acid sequence: CASSVYRASSGYTF.

The chain links TRBV2 to TRBJ2-3; the match to TRBD1 covers 7 bases. Germline trimming cut 5 bases from V and 3 bases from J; bases unmatched to any gene: 23. From germline, CDR1 is SNHLY and CDR2 FYNNEI. The CDR3 runs 20 residues. The CDR3 coding sequence is TGTGCCAGCAGTTCTCGGTCACCACGAACCGGGACAGCCTCTACAGATACGCAGTATTTT. Translation: CASSSRSPRTGTASTDTQYF.

For this clone: This may come from a read error, since a much larger clone is one base off. This chain links TRBV6-5 with TRBJ1-5; TRBD1 matches at 8 bases. Trimming removed 6 bases from V and 0 bases from J; junction bases left unmatched: 4. Germline V lookup: CDR1 MNHEY, CDR2 SVGAGI. The CDR3 runs 15 residues. The CDR3 coding sequence is TGTGCCAGCAGCCTTGGACAGGGTAGCAATCAGCCCCAGCATTTT. Protein sequence: CASSLGQGSNQPQHF.

The gene calls are TRBV27 and TRBJ2-7; no clear D. The germline V and J ends were trimmed by 2 bases and 2 bases, with 13 bases remaining between them. CDR3 length equals 15 residues. From germline, CDR1 is MNHEY and CDR2 SMNVEV (reference sequence). The chain's CDR3 is CASSLRPGSPYEQYF. CDR3 sequence (DNA): TGTGCCAGCAGTTTAAGGCCGGGTTCCCCCTACGAGCAGTACTTC.

CDR3 region: CASSSEWGRDYGYTF. In nucleotides, the CDR3 is TGTGCCAGCAGCTCAGAGTGGGGGCGCGACTATGGCTACACCTTC. The gene calls are TRBV5-5 and TRBJ1-2; D may be TRBD1 (6 bases). The ends were cut back, 3 bases at V and 3 bases at J, with 15 bases in the middle. CDR3 length equals 15 residues. Germline V gene sequence: CDR1 SGHKS, CDR2 YYEKEE (reference sequence).

The gene calls are TRBV11-2 and TRBJ1-1; the match to TRBD1 covers 7 bases. Germline CDR1 and CDR2: SGHAT and FQNNGV. This CDR3 contains 16 residues. Trimming cost V 6 bases and J 0 bases; bases outside gene matches: 10. DNA of the CDR3: TGTGCCAGCAGTCAATCAGGGGGTTATATGAACACTGAAGCTTTCTTT. This translates into CASSQSGGYMNTEAFF. The whole variable domain, filled in from reference TRBV11-2 and TRBJ1-1, reads EAGVAQSPRYKIIEKRQSVAFWCNPISGHATLYWYQQILGQGPKLLIQFQNNGVVDDSQLPKDRFSAERLKGVDSTLKIQPAKLEDSAVYLCASSQSGGYMNTEAFFGQGTRLTVV.

The V call is TRBV19, the J call TRBJ1-2, with 7 bases matching TRBD1. Germline-derived CDR1 and CDR2 are LNHDA and SQIVND (reference sequence). The J segment lost 6 bases and the V segment lost 4 bases, leaving 8 bases of the junction unmatched. The CDR3 consists of 14 residues. CDR3 protein: CASSTFDRVHGYTF. Here the CDR3 DNA reads TGTGCCAGTAGTACCTTCGACAGGGTTCATGGCTACACCTTC.

This clone was seen once. V gene TRBV18 combines with J gene TRBJ2-2; D is perhaps TRBD1 (5 bases). V was trimmed by 5 bases and J by 0 bases, leaving 7 bases between them. Germline V gene sequence: CDR1 KGHSH, CDR2 LQKENI. This CDR3 has 14 residues. CDR3 residues: CASSTDTNTGELFF. In DNA, the CDR3 is TGTGCCAGCTCAACGGACACGAACACCGGGGAGCTGTTTTTT.

This clone has a single count. The rearrangement links TRBV27 to TRBJ1-5; D uncertain. The V gene lost 6 bases and the J gene lost 6 bases, with 12 bases spanning the gap. Germline lookup yields CDR1 MNHEY and CDR2 SMNVEV (reference sequence). This CDR3 comprises 13 residues. The CDR3: CASRSLGSQPQHF. The DNA of the CDR3 is TGTGCCAGCAGGTCTTTGGGGAGTCAGCCCCAGCATTTT.

The chain has TRBV18 and TRBJ2-7; maybe TRBD1 (5 bases). Trimming took off 2 bases at V and 0 bases at J, with 17 bases between the two ends. CDR3 length equals 17 residues. Looked up from germline, CDR1 is KGHSH and CDR2 is LQKENI. DNA of the CDR3: TGTGCCAGCTCACCATTAGTAGCAGGGAAGGGCTCCTACGAGCAGTACTTC. It codes for CASSPLVAGKGSYEQYF. Based on the CDR3 plus reference TRBV18 and TRBJ2-7, the full variable domain is NAGVMQNPRHLVRRRGQEARLRCSPMKGHSHVYWYRQLPEEGLKFMVYLQKENIIDESGMPKERFSAEFPKEGPSILRIQQVVRGDSAAYFCASSPLVAGKGSYEQYFGPGTRLTVT.

The chain joins TRBV2 to TRBJ2-2, with 9 bases matching TRBD1. V shed 6 bases and J 6 bases; nucleotides not matched to a gene: 2. The CDR3 spans 13 residues. Germline V lookup: CDR1 SNHLY, CDR2 FYNNEI. This CDR3 reads CASSRTGAGELFF. DNA of the CDR3: TGTGCCAGCAGCCGGACAGGGGCCGGGGAGCTGTTTTTT.

The chain recombines TRBV6-5 with TRBJ1-1; no clear D. The V end lost 3 bases, the J end lost 0 bases, and 11 bases lay between the germline ends. The CDR3 consists of 15 residues. The V gene's germline CDR1 is MNHEY and CDR2 SVGAGI. The CDR3 coding sequence is TGTGCCAGCAGTTATTCCCGCAAGCTGAACACTGAAGCTTTCTTT. Translating it yields CASSYSRKLNTEAFF.

As concerns this clone: The junction does not match germline at one end; this may be a read error. The rearrangement uses TRBV29-1 and TRBJ2-3, with 9 bases matching TRBD2. The germline gives CDR1 SQVTM, CDR2 ANQGSEA. CDR3 length equals 11 residues. CDR3 amino acids: CSVYSGGVSDF. CDR3 nucleotides: TGCAGCGTTTATAGCGGGGGAGTTTCGGATTTT.